A selection of T cell receptor beta chains follows, all from one sample in a study of OX40 agonist ivuxolimab in advanced cancers. This table comes from immunoSEQ multiplex PCR, and its TCRdb copy is limited to in-frame clones, with some not included. The sample contains 65,000 to 85,000 clones, roughly nine tenths of which appear only once. Material: CD4+ or CD8+ T cells sorted from blood, obtained in a trial of the OX40 agonist ivuxolimab. The receptors originated from an adult with an advanced solid tumor such as melanoma, head and neck, liver or kidney cancer. Each CDR3 is given with its conserved first and last residue. D genes are given only for firm matches. Clone size is given for some rows only: seen once, a few or many times, or a class if the clone is expanded.

J gene,V gene,D gene,clone size,CDR3 DNA,CDR3 protein
TRBJ2-3,TRBV6-1,TRBD2,-,TGTGCCAGCAGGCGGGGGTATCCTGGGGATACGCAGTATTTT,CASRRGYPGDTQYF
TRBJ1-1,TRBV5-1,TRBD1,-,TGCGCCAGCGGATACGGGACAGGGGGATTGAACACTGAAGCTTTCTTT,CASGYGTGGLNTEAFF
TRBJ1-4,TRBV5-1,-,-,TGCGCCAGCAGCTTGGAATTGGGGGTTAATGAAAAACTGTTTTTT,CASSLELGVNEKLFF
TRBJ2-5,TRBV27,TRBD2,-,TGTGCCAGCAGTTTATCGGGTCCCGGACTAGCACGGCAAGAGACCCAGTACTTC,CASSLSGPGLARQETQYF
TRBJ2-7,TRBV5-1,-,-,TGCGCCAGCAGCTTGGGACCTATTAGCTACGAGCAGTACTTC,CASSLGPISYEQYF
TRBJ1-1,TRBV27,-,-,TGTGCCAGCAGTTTAGTAAGCTCCACTGAAGCTTTCTTT,CASSLVSSTEAFF
TRBJ2-7,TRBV27,TRBD2,-,TGTGCCAGCAGTTTAATCCCTAGCGGGTCCTACGAGCAGTACTTC,CASSLIPSGSYEQYF
TRBJ2-2,TRBV11-3,-,-,TGTGCCAGCAGCTTGGCTAGCGTCTCCGGGGAGCTGTTTTTT,CASSLASVSGELFF
TRBJ1-6,TRBV4-2,TRBD1,-,TGTGCCAGCAGCCCCCATGGGGACAGGAGCTCCTATAATTCACCCCTCCACTTT,CASSPHGDRSSYNSPLHF
TRBJ2-3,TRBV5-4,TRBD1,once,TGTGCCAGCAGAACACAGGGGGTAAGCACAGATACGCAGTATTTT,CASRTQGVSTDTQYF
TRBJ2-7,TRBV30,TRBD1,few,TGTGCCTGGTTCCGGGACAGGCCCTACGAGCAGTACTTC,CAWFRDRPYEQYF
TRBJ2-3,TRBV9,-,-,TGTGCCAGCAGCGTAGAAGGTAGCGGACTCACAGATACGCAGTATTTT,CASSVEGSGLTDTQYF
TRBJ2-5,TRBV7-3,-,-,TGTGCCAGCAGCGAAGCACCACCTCAAGAGACCCAGTACTTC,CASSEAPPQETQYF
TRBJ2-3,TRBV5-1,-,once,TGCGCCAGCAACCGCGGTCATCTGGTAGATACGCAGTATTTT,CASNRGHLVDTQYF
TRBJ1-3,TRBV29-1,-,-,TGCAGCGTTGCGGCCCAATCTGGAAACACCATATATTTT,CSVAAQSGNTIYF
TRBJ2-7,TRBV10-3,TRBD2,-,TGTGCCATCAGTGAGCCCTTCGGGCTAGCGGGGAACTACGAGCAGTACTTC,CAISEPFGLAGNYEQYF
TRBJ2-3,TRBV2,TRBD2,-,TGTGCCAGCAGAGGGACTAGCGGGAGTTGGGATACGCAGTATTTT,CASRGTSGSWDTQYF
TRBJ2-7,TRBV7-9,TRBD2,-,TGTGCCAGCAGAGAGACTAGCGGGAGTCAGTACGAGCAGTACTTC,CASRETSGSQYEQYF
TRBJ1-3,TRBV27,-,-,TGTGCCAGCAGTTTATCAGGAGGGGGAAACACCATATATTTT,CASSLSGGGNTIYF
TRBJ2-7,TRBV5-1,-,-,TGCGCCAGCAGCCCGGGCAGGGTGCAACCCTACGAGCAGTACTTC,CASSPGRVQPYEQYF
TRBJ1-1,TRBV19,-,-,TGTGCCAGTAGTACCCGACTGAAGAACACTGAAGCTTTCTTT,CASSTRLKNTEAFF
TRBJ2-7,TRBV28,-,-,TGTGCCAGCAGTCCCCGACAGGGGACTACCTACGAGCAGTACTTC,CASSPRQGTTYEQYF
TRBJ1-5,TRBV7-2,-,-,TGTGCCAGCAGCACACTCGGGACGTCAAATCAGCCCCAGCATTTT,CASSTLGTSNQPQHF
TRBJ2-5,TRBV5-8,-,-,TGTGCCAGCAGCTTGGGACAGCCTAGAGAGACCCAGTACTTC,CASSLGQPRETQYF
TRBJ2-2,TRBV27,-,-,TGTGCCAGCAGTTTATCTTGGGCCTACACCGGGGAGCTGTTTTTT,CASSLSWAYTGELFF
TRBJ2-1,TRBV6-5,-,-,TGCGCCAGCAGTTATCGGCTTTACAATGAGCAGTTCTTC,CASSYRLYNEQFF
TRBJ2-7,TRBV2,TRBD2,-,TGTGCCAGCAGTGTGGTGGGGAGGGGCGCTACCTACGAGCAGTACTTC,CASSVVGRGATYEQYF
TRBJ2-3,TRBV25-1,-,-,TGTGCCAGCAGCGGGGGACCTACAGATACGCAGTATTTT,CASSGGPTDTQYF
TRBJ2-1,TRBV11-3,TRBD2,-,TGTGCCAGCAGCTCCGCCGGGACTAGCGGGGGGGGAGAGCAGTTCTTC,CASSSAGTSGGGEQFF
TRBJ1-1,TRBV5-1,-,-,TGCGCCAGCAGCATACGCATGGACAGACCGAACACTGAAGCTTTCTTT,CASSIRMDRPNTEAFF
TRBJ2-1,TRBV5-1,TRBD2,-,TGCGCCAGCAGCTTGGTTCGCGGGGGGCACAATGAGCAGTTCTTC,CASSLVRGGHNEQFF
TRBJ1-2,TRBV7-9,TRBD1,-,TGTGCCAGCAGCCCCCCACGATTCGGACAGGGGCCCTATGGCTACACCTTC,CASSPPRFGQGPYGYTF
TRBJ2-2,TRBV5-1,-,-,TGCGCCAGCAGCTTGGAGACCCAGCCGAACACCGGGGAGCTGTTTTTT,CASSLETQPNTGELFF
TRBJ2-3,TRBV5-4,-,-,TGTGCCAGCAGCTCCTTGCTCAGGACTAGCACAGATACGCAGTATTTT,CASSSLLRTSTDTQYF
TRBJ2-4,TRBV19,-,-,TGTGCCAGTAGTATTGGCGGGGGCAGGGGAGCCAAAAACATTCAGTACTTC,CASSIGGGRGAKNIQYF
TRBJ1-2,TRBV12-1,-,-,TGTGCCAGCAGCCTCGGGCCCGGCTACACCTTC,CASSLGPGYTF
TRBJ2-7,TRBV15,TRBD2,-,TGTGCCACCAGCAGTTCGGGGGGACTGTACGAGCAGTACTTC,CATSSSGGLYEQYF
TRBJ2-3,TRBV10-3,TRBD2,-,TGTGCCATCAGTGAGGGGCTAGCGGGGGCGCAAGATACGCAGTATTTT,CAISEGLAGAQDTQYF
TRBJ1-5,TRBV4-1,-,-,TGCGCCAGCAGCCAAGATCCGGGGGGCTGGCAGCCCCAGCATTTT,CASSQDPGGWQPQHF
TRBJ1-6,TRBV7-2,-,-,TGTGCCAGCAGCCAGAACCGGGCTAATTCACCCCTCCACTTT,CASSQNRANSPLHF
TRBJ1-2,TRBV19,TRBD1,once,TGTGCCAGTAATGACAGGGGGCGGTTGGATGGCTACACCTTC,CASNDRGRLDGYTF
TRBJ2-3,TRBV5-1,TRBD2,-,TGCGCCAGCAGCTTGGGGACTAGCGGGGGCACAGATACGCAGTATTTT,CASSLGTSGGTDTQYF
TRBJ2-5,TRBV7-9,-,-,TGTGCCAGCAGCTTAGGACAGTCTCCCGGGGAGACCCAGTACTTC,CASSLGQSPGETQYF
TRBJ2-7,TRBV5-1,-,-,TGCGCCAGCAGCTTGAAGGGGCCGTCCTACGAGCAGTACTTC,CASSLKGPSYEQYF
TRBJ1-3,TRBV7-9,-,-,TGTGCCAGCAGTCCGGGGGTTCGCTCTGGAAACACCATATATTTT,CASSPGVRSGNTIYF
TRBJ1-1,TRBV29-1,TRBD1,-,TGCAGCGTTGAGGGGGGGACAGGGAACACTGAAGCTTTCTTT,CSVEGGTGNTEAFF
TRBJ2-7,TRBV6-5,-,-,TGTGCCAGCAGCCCCCGGGGCCAGAGAAGGTACGAGCAGTACTTC,CASSPRGQRRYEQYF
TRBJ2-7,TRBV6-5,-,-,TGTGCCAGCAGTCGCGCGGGGAAGACCTACGAGCAGTACTTC,CASSRAGKTYEQYF
TRBJ1-1,TRBV6-5,-,-,TGTGCCAGCAGTCGAGGGCTTACGAACACTGAAGCTTTCTTT,CASSRGLTNTEAFF
TRBJ2-5,TRBV6-1,TRBD2,-,TGTGCCAGCAGTGAATGGCGGGGGAAAGAGACCCAGTACTTC,CASSEWRGKETQYF
TRBJ2-3,TRBV19,TRBD1,-,TGTGCCAGTAGTATCGGCCAGGGGGCCACAGATACGCAGTATTTT,CASSIGQGATDTQYF